This entry describes one TCR beta chain. This specimen comes from a study of control samples from healthy donors and cancer patients. TCRdb keeps only in-frame clones here, not all; method: immunoSEQ multiplex PCR. The sample consists of tens of thousands of clones, around four fifths of them appearing once. There are 11 residues in the CDR3. CDR1 is SEHNR and CDR2 is FQNEAQ in the germline V gene (reference sequence). The V end was cut by 8 bases, the J end by 2 bases, with 1 base between. The sequenced material came from PBMCs. The chain links TRBV7-9 to TRBJ2-6, with no clear D. The sequence was obtained from a woman aged 50 to 60 with lung cancer. The CDR3 coding sequence is TGTGCCAGCGCTGGGGCCAACGTCCTGACTTTC. It is translated as CASAGANVLTF.